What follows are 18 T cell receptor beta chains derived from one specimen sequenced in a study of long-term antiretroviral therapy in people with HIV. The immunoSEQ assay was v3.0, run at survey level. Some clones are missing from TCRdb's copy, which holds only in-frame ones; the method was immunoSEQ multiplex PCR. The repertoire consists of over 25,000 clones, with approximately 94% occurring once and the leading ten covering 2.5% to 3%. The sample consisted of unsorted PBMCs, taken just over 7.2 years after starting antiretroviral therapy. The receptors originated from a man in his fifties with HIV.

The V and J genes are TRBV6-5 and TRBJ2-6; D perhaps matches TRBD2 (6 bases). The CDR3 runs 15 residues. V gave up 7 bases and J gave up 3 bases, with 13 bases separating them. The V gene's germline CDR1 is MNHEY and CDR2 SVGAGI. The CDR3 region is CASTQEGGGANVLTF. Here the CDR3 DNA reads TGTGCCAGCACCCAGGAGGGTGGTGGGGCCAACGTCCTGACTTTC.

As DNA, the CDR3 is TGTGCCAGCAGCCTCGGACAGGGGCGCCTCTATGGCTACACCTTC. Encoded protein: CASSLGQGRLYGYTF. The V gene is TRBV14, the J gene TRBJ1-2; 9 nucleotides align to TRBD1. The trim removed 4 bases at V and 4 bases at J, leaving 7 bases unmatched. Looked up from germline, CDR1 is SGHDN and CDR2 is FVKESK. The CDR3 runs to 15 residues.

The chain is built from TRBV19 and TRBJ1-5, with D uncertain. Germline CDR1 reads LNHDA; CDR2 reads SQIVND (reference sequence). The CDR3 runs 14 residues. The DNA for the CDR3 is TGTGCACGAACCCCAGTAGGGAGCCGTCAGCCCCAGCATTTT. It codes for CARTPVGSRQPQHF.

The CDR3 reads CASSLTGLGAGPLHF. Written as DNA, the CDR3 is TGCGCCAGCAGCCTTACCGGACTCGGGGCTGGGCCCCTCCACTTT. The rearrangement links TRBV5-1 to TRBJ1-6; tentative D call: TRBD1 (5 bases). Trimming took 4 bases from V and 13 from J, leaving 21 bases between them. The germline V gene encodes CDR1 SGHRS and CDR2 YFSETQ. The CDR3 is 15 residues long.

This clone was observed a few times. The CDR3 nucleotides are TGTGCCAGCAGTAGCTCCGGGGGGACCGGGGGTACGCAGTATTTT. Amino acid sequence: CASSSSGGTGGTQYF. The chain combines TRBV28 with TRBJ2-3, with 7 positions matching TRBD2. Germline V gene sequence: CDR1 MDHEN, CDR2 SYDVKM. CDR3 length: 15 amino acids. V trimming: 5 bases; J trimming: 8 bases; junction bases outside the gene matches: 13. The full variable domain, in which reference TRBV28 and TRBJ2-3 provide the parts outside the CDR3, is DVKVTQSSRYLVKRTGEKVFLECVQDMDHENMFWYRQDPGLGLRLIYFSYDVKMKEKGDIPEGYSVSREKKERFSLILESASTNQTSMYLCASSSSGGTGGTQYFGPGTRLTVL.

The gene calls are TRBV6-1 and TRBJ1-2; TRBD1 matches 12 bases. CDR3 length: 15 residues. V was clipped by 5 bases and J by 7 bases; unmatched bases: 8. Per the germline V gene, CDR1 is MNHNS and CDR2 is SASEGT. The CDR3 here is CASSSPGQGAGGYTF. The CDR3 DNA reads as TGTGCCAGCAGTAGCCCGGGACAGGGGGCGGGTGGCTACACCTTC.

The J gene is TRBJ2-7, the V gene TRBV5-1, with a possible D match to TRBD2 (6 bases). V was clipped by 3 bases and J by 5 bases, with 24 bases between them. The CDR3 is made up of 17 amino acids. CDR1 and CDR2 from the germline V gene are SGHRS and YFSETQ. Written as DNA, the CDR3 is TGCGCCAGCAGCTGGGGGGTCTCACCGGGGGTCGAGGACGAGCAGTACTTC. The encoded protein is CASSWGVSPGVEDEQYF.

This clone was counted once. CDR3 loop: CASSDSGMAGYTF. CDR3 DNA: TGTGCCAGCAGCGATTCAGGGATGGCTGGCTACACCTTC. The chain uses TRBV9 and TRBJ1-2, with a possible D match to TRBD1 (5 bases). CDR1 and CDR2 (germline): SGDLS, YYNGEE. Trimming shortened V by 3 bases and J by 7 bases, and 13 bases separated the two germline ends. This CDR3 contains 13 residues.

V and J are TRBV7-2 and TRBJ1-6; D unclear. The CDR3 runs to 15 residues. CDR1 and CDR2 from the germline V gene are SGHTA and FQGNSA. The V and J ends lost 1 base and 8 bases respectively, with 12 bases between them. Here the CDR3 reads CASSLGQGFDSPLHF. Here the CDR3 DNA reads TGTGCCAGCAGCTTAGGGCAAGGGTTTGATTCACCCCTCCACTTT.

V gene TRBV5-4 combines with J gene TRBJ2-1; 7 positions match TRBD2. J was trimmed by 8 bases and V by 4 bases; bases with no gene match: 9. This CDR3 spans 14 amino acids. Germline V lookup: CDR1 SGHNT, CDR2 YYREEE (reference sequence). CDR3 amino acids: CASSPGTTWDEQFF. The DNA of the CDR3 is TGTGCCAGCAGCCCTGGGACTACCTGGGATGAGCAGTTCTTC.

DNA for the CDR3: TGCGCCAGCAGCAAATCAACAGGGGACGGAAACACCATATATTTT. Translated, it gives CASSKSTGDGNTIYF. V is TRBV4-1 and J is TRBJ1-3; 7 bases line up with TRBD1. The V segment lost 5 bases and the J segment 4 bases; nucleotides outside the gene matches: 8. Germline assignment: CDR1 MGHRA and CDR2 YSYEKL. The length of the CDR3 is 15 residues.

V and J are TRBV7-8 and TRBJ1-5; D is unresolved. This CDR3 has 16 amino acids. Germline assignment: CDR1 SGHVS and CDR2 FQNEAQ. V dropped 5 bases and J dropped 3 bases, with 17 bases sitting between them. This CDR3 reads CASSARRDGFNQPQHF. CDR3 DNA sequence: TGTGCCAGCAGCGCGAGGCGTGACGGATTCAATCAGCCCCAGCATTTT.

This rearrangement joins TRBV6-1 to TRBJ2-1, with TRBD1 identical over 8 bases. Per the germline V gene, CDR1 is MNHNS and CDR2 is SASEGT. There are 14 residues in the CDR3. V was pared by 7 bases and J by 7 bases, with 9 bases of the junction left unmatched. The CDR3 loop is CASKSGTGGNEQFF. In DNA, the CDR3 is TGTGCCAGCAAATCCGGGACAGGAGGGAATGAGCAGTTCTTC.

Written as DNA, the CDR3 is TGTGCCAGCAGCTCCCGGACTAGCGGGGGGACAGATACGCAGTATTTT. Amino acid sequence: CASSSRTSGGTDTQYF. The chain is built from TRBV5-4 and TRBJ2-3; 14 bases line up with TRBD2. The CDR3 contains 16 residues. With V trimmed by 3 bases and J by 3 bases, 3 bases remained unmatched. Germline CDR1 reads SGHNT; CDR2 reads YYREEE (reference sequence).

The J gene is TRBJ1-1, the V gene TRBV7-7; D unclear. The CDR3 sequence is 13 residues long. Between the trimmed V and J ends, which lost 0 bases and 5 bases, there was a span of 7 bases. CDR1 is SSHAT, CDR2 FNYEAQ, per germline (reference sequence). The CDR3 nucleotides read TGTGCCAGCAGCTTAGCAGAGGGAACTGAAGCTTTCTTT. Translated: CASSLAEGTEAFF.

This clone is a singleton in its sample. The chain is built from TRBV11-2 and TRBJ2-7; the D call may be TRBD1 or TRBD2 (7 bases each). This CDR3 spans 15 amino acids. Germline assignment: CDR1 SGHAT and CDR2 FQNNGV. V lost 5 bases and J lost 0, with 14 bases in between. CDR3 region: CASSIQGGSSYEQYF. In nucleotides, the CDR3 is TGTGCCAGCAGCATTCAGGGGGGGAGCTCCTACGAGCAGTACTTC.

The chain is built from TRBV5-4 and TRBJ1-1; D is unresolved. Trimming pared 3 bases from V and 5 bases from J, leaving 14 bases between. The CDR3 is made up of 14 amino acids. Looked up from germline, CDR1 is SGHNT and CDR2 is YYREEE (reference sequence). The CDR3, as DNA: TGTGCCAGCAGCTACGACAAGTCTCGGACTGAAGCTTTCTTT. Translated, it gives CASSYDKSRTEAFF. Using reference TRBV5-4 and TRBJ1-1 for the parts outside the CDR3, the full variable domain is ETGVTQSPTHLIKTRGQQVTLRCSSQSGHNTVSWYQQALGQGPQFIFQYYREEENGRGNFPPRFSGLQFPNYSSELNVNALELDDSALYLCASSYDKSRTEAFFGQGTRLTVV.

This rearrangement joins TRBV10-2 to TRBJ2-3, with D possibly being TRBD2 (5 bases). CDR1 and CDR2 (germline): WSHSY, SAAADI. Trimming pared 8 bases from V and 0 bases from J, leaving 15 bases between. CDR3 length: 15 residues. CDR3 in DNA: TGCGCCAGCTCGGAGAGGGATACTAGCACAGATACGCAGTATTTT. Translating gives CASSERDTSTDTQYF.